This T cell receptor beta chain emerged from a study of CXCR3-negative and CXCR3-positive naive CD8 T cells (dated by TCRdb to the late 2010s). Study-level background: About 135 million TRB reads were obtained in total, roughly 1.5 +/- 0.3 million reads per library. Diversity and physicochemical repertoire analyses were performed on around 10 donors pooled from two independent experiments. TRBV-TRBJ cluster analysis included naive subsets from a handful of donors and memory cells from 3 donors.

For every CD8+ T cell subset, 300,000 cells were flow-sorted straight into RLT lysis buffer, and each subset was sorted in triplicate. Naive CD8+ T cells were defined stringently as CD45RO-CCR7+CD27+CD95- to exclude memory contaminants. Using standard density gradient centrifugation, peripheral blood mononuclear cells were isolated from buffy coats. Naive CXCR3-negative and CXCR3-positive CD8+ T cells were flow-sorted on a FACSAria III. An RNeasy Mini Kit was used to extract total RNA from the sorted cells. Note on this clonotype: Its antigen has not been determined.

The paper as a whole reports these results and caveats: Freshly isolated PBMCs were used for most assays because CXCR3 expression partially decreased after cryopreservation. Because surface CD5, which has been linked to self-reactivity in mice, was comparable between naive subsets, TCR interaction strength was also inferred from TRB CDR3 physicochemical properties. Within the same donor, TRBV-TRBJ usage looked similar between naive CXCR3-negative and CXCR3-positive cells, but memory cells had distinct patterns. Both naive subsets had comparably high repertoire diversity, while memory CD8+ T cells had much lower repertoire diversity. TRB CDR3s from CXCR3-positive naive cells showed higher hydrophobicity (lower Kidera factor 4), lower energy, and higher strength and volume indices than CXCR3-negative naive cells.

The CDR1 and CDR2 encoded by the germline V gene (reference sequence) are SEHNR and FQNEAQ. The CDR3 numbers 15 residues from cysteine through phenylalanine. Only the protein is on record. This sample was sequenced with a NextSeq 550. The Human TCR Profiling Kit (MiLaboratory) was used to make UMI-labeled 5' RACE TRB cDNA libraries. cDNA synthesis used the entire amount of extracted RNA, and PCR amplification then used the entire amount of cDNA produced. The libraries were made side by side, with each library going through the same number of PCR cycles. The authors' pipeline ran thus. With a minimum of two reads required per UMI, MIGEC and MiXCR pulled out about 50,000 +/- 9,200 unique UMI-labeled TRB cDNA molecules from each library. An average of about 40,000 +/- 10,000 functional in-frame TRB CDR3 nucleotide clonotypes without stop codons was found per library. Diversity metrics, including normalized Shannon-Wiener and Chao1, were computed in VDJtools after downsampling to 5000 UMI-labeled TRB molecules per sample. Clonotype-size-weighted physicochemical properties of the central five CDR3 residues (interaction energy, strength, volume and Kidera factor 4) were computed in VDJtools. The reads, reprocessed by TCRdb, yield one row per CDR3 protein sequence and no DNA. In this record, the V and J calls reflect TCRdb's handling and not the investigators' own analysis. The table for this sample records 120,000 or so distinct CDR3 sequences. The ten largest clones take up 0.59% of the sample.

The material sequenced was naive CXCR3+ CD8+ T cells from blood. The sample's cell subset or site label is to be understood as: CD45RO-CCR7+CD27+CD95- naive CD8+ T cells expressing CXCR3 (TNR3+). The receptor was derived from a human donor in good health. Some clones in this sample may be carry-over from other donors' samples. The V and J genes are TRBV7-9 and TRBJ2-7; there is no DNA to check the TCRdb D call of TRBD2. CDR3 protein: CASSSRTSGAYEQYF.